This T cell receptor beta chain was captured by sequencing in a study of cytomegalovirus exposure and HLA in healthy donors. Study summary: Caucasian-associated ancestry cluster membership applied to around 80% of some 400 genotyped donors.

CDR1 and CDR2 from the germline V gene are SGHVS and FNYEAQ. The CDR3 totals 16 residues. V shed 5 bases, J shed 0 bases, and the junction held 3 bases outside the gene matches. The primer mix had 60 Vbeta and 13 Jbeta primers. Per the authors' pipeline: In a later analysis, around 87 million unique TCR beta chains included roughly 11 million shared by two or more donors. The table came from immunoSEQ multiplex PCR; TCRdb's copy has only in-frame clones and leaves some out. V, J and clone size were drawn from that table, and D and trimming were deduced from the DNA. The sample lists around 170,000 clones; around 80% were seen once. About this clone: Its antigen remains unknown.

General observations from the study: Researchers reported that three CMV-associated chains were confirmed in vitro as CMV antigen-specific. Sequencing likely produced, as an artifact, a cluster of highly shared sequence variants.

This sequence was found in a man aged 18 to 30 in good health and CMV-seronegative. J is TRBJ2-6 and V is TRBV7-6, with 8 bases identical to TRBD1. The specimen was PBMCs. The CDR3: CASSTDRASGANVLTF. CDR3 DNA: TGTGCCAGCAGCACGGACAGGGCCTCTGGGGCCAACGTCCTGACTTTC. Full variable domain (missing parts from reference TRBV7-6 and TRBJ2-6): GAGVSQSPRYKVTKRGQDVALRCDPISGHVSLYWYRQALGQGPEFLTYFNYEAQQDKSGLPNDRFSAERPEGSISTLTIQRTEQRDSAMYRCASSTDRASGANVLTFGAGSRLTVL.